This TCR beta chain was found in a study of blood T cell repertoires in COVID-19. Study details: Sites across the United States, Italy and Spain contributed samples from acute and convalescent COVID-19.

The method was immunoSEQ multiplex PCR; TCRdb's version includes in-frame clones alone and lacks a portion of them. This repertoire shows 250,000 to 300,000 clones, 70% to 90% found once; its top ten account for less than 15%. Germline assignment: CDR1 MDHEN and CDR2 SYDVKM. This CDR3 comprises 17 residues. V lost 2 bases and J lost 2; bases outside the gene matches: 7. The clonotype originates from a woman in her 70s with COVID-19, enrolled during active disease. The J gene is TRBJ2-3, the V gene TRBV28; 10 bases line up with TRBD2. Sequenced: peripheral blood. The CDR3 is CASSLKLAGIYTDTQYF. CDR3 nucleotides: TGTGCCAGCAGTTTAAAACTAGCGGGAATCTACACAGATACGCAGTATTTT.